This record covers a single T cell receptor beta chain. The antigen remains undetermined. TCRdb re-called the 5' RACE reads through MiXCR, storing one row per CDR3 protein. The sample consists of approximately 120,000 distinct CDR3 sequences, approximately 14% of them appearing once. The sample originates from a study of T cells after yellow fever vaccination. For the study at large: Each low-cell-number fraction was prepared by means of SMART-Seq v4 Ultra Low Input. Study-wide points: From the bulk population, abundant clonotypes could contaminate and appear within FACS-sorted repertoires. After the booster, 96% of CD4 and more than 75% of CD8 primary-response clones were re-detected.

The source is a man aged 18 to 30 who received the YFV17D yellow fever vaccine. The sequences come from CD8+ T cells sorted from PBMCs, collected 5 days after the yellow fever booster vaccination.

This CDR3 is CASSYGLPTDTQYF. CDR3 coding DNA: TGTGCCAGCAGCTATGGACTCCCCACAGATACGCAGTATTTT. The chain recombines TRBV7-9 with TRBJ2-3, with D possibly being TRBD2 (5 bases). V was clipped by 4 bases and J by 2 bases, with 10 bases between them. This CDR3 has 14 residues. Germline V gives CDR1 SEHNR, CDR2 FQNEAQ (reference sequence).